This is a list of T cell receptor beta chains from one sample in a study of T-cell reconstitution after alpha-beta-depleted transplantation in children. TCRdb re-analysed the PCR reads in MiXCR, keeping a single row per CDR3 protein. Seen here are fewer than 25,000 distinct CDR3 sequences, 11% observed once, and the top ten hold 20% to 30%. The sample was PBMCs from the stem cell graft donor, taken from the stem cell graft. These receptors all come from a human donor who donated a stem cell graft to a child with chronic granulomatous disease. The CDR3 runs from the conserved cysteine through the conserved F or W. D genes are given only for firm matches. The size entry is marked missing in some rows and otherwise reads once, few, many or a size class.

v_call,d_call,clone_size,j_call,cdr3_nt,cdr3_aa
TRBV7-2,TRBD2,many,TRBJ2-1,TGTGCCAGCAGCTACGGACTAGCGGACCGATACAATGAGCAGTTCTTC,CASSYGLADRYNEQFF
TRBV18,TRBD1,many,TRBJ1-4,TGTGCCAGCTCACCAGTCGGGACAGGAATTAATGAAAAACTGTTTTTT,CASSPVGTGINEKLFF
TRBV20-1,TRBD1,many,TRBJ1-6,TGCAGTGCTAGAGGAACAGGGGGTAGTTCACCCCTCCACTTT,CSARGTGGSSPLHF
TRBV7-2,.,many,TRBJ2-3,TGTGCCAGCAGCTTACTTGGGGGAGGTTTCACAGATACGCAGTATTTT,CASSLLGGGFTDTQYF
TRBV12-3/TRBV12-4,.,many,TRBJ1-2,TGTGCCAGCAACTACGGGCCCGTCGCCTATGGCTACACCTTC,CASNYGPVAYGYTF
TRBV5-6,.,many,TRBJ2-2,TGTGCCAGCACCGTGCGGTTAGCCGGGGAGCTGTTTTTT,CASTVRLAGELFF
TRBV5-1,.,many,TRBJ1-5,TGCGCCAGCAGCTTGGACCAAAATCAGCCCCAGCATTTT,CASSLDQNQPQHF
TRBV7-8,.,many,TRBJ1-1,TGTGCCAGCAGCTTAAGCTTCTCTGAAGCTTTCTTT,CASSLSFSEAFF
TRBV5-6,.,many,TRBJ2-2,TGTGCCAGCAGCTTGGTAGGGGCCGGGGAGCTGTTTTTT,CASSLVGAGELFF
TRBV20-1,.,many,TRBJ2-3,TGCAGTGCTAGAGATATTGCGGGATTCGGAAATTCTAGCGCCCGGACAGATACGCAGTATTTT,CSARDIAGFGNSSARTDTQYF
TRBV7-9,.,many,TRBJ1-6,TGTGCCAGCAGCTTGGGTGTAATGTTTCTCCACTTT,CASSLGVMFLHF
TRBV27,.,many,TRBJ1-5,TGTGCCAGCAGTTTTACCAGAGCCAGCAATCAGCCCCAGCATTTT,CASSFTRASNQPQHF
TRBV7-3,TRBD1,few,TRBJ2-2,TGTGCCAGCTCGACGAAGGGACAGGCGAACACCGGGGAGCTGTTTTTT,CASSTKGQANTGELFF
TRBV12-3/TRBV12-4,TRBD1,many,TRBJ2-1,TGTGCCAGCAGTTTAGCGGGGGTCGGGACAGGGTCGAATGAGCAGTTCTTC,CASSLAGVGTGSNEQFF
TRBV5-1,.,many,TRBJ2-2,TGCGCCAGCAGTCCAGGGAATTTGAACACCGGGGAGCTGTTTTTT,CASSPGNLNTGELFF
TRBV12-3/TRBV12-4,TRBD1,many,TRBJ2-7,TGTGCCAGCAGCGATCCACAGGGGGCTTACGAGCAGTACTTC,CASSDPQGAYEQYF
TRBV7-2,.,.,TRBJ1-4,TGTGCCAGCAGCTTAGATTTGGGGCTTAATGAAAAACTGTTTTTT,CASSLDLGLNEKLFF
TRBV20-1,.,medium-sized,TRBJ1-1,TGCAGTGCTGACCCCGGGACCCCGGGGGGGAACACTGAAGCTTTCTTT,CSADPGTPGGNTEAFF
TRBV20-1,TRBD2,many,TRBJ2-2,TGCAGTGCTAAAGGGACTAGCGGGAGTTTCACCGGGGAGCTGTTTTTT,CSAKGTSGSFTGELFF
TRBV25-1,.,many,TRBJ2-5,TGTGCCAGCAGAGAGCCTCAACAAGAGACCCAGTACTTC,CASREPQQETQYF
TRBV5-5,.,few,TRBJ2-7,TGTGCCAACGACTCTCAAACTACCGGGGAGCAGTACTTC,CANDSQTTGEQYF
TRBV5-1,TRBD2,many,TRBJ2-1,TGCGCCAGCAGCTTTGGACTAGCGGGGGATAATGAGCAGTTCTTC,CASSFGLAGDNEQFF
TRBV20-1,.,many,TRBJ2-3,TGCAGTGCTAGAGTGGGGGGCACAGATACGCAGTATTTT,CSARVGGTDTQYF
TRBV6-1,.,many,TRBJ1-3,TGTGCCAGCAGTACCAGGGCAGGCGGAAACACCATATATTTT,CASSTRAGGNTIYF
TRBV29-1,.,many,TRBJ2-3,TGCAGCGCCGTCCCAGGTTGGGCAGATACGCAGTATTTT,CSAVPGWADTQYF
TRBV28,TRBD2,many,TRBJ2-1,TGTGCCAGCACTCATAGCGGGAGAATGGAATCCTACAATGAGCAGTTCTTC,CASTHSGRMESYNEQFF
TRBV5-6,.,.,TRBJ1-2,TGTGCCAGGAGCCCTGGGCTCCCCTACTATGGCTACACCTTC,CARSPGLPYYGYTF
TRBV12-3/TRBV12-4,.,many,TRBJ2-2,TGTGCCAGCAGTTTATATCTCGGGAACACCGGGGAGCTGTTTTTT,CASSLYLGNTGELFF
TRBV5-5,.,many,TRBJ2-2,TGTGCCAGCAGCCTTCTGACGGAGAACACCGGGGAGCTGTTTTTT,CASSLLTENTGELFF
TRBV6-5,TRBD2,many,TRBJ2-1,TGTGCCAGCAGTTACTCGAGGCTAGCGGGAATCTACAATGAGCAGTTCTTC,CASSYSRLAGIYNEQFF
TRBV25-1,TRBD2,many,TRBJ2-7,TGTGCCAGCCGAGCGGGAGCCGAGGACGAGCAGTACTTC,CASRAGAEDEQYF